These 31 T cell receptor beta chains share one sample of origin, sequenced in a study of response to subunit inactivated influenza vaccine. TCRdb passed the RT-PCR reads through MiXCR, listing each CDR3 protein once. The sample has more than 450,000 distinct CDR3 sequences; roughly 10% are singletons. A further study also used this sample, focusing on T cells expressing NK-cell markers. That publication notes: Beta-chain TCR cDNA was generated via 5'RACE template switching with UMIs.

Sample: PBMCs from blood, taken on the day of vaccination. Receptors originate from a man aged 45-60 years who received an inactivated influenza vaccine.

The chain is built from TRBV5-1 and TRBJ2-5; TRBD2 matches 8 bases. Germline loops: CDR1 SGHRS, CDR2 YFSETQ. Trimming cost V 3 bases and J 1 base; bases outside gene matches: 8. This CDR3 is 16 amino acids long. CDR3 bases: TGCGCCAGCAGCTGGGGGCCTAGCGGGTCCCAAGAGACCCAGTACTTC. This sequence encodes CASSWGPSGSQETQYF.

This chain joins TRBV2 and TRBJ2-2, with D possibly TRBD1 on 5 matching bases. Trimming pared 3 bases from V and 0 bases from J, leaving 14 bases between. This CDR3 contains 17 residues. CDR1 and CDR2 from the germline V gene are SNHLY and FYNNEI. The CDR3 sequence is CASSDTSGRANTGELFF. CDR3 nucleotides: TGTGCCAGCAGTGATACCTCGGGCAGGGCGAACACCGGGGAGCTGTTTTTT.

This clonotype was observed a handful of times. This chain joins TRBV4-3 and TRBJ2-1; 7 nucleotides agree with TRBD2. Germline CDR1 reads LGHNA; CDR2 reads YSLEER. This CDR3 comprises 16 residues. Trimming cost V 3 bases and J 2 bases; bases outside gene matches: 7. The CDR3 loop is CASSHSGGRAYNEQFF. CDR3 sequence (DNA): TGCGCCAGCAGCCATTCCGGGGGGAGGGCCTACAATGAGCAGTTCTTC.

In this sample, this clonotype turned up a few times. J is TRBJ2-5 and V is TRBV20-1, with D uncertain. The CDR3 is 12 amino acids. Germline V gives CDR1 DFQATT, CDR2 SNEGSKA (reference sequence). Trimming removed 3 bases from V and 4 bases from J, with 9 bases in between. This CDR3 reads CSASGPLETQYF. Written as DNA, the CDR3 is TGCAGTGCTAGTGGACCTTTAGAGACCCAGTACTTC.

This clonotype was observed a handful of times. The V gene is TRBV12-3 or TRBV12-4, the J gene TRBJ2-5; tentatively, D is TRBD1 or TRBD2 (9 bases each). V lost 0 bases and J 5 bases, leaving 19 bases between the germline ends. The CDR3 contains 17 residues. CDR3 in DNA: TGTGCCAGCAGTTTAGCGCTAGCGGGACAGGGAATGGAGACCCAGTACTTC. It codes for CASSLALAGQGMETQYF.

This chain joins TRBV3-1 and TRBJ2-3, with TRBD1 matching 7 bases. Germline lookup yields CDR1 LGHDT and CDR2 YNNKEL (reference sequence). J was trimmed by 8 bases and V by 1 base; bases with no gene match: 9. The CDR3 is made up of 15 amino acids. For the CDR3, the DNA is TGTGCCAGCAGCCAAGGGGGATTAACAGGGGCTACGCAGTATTTT. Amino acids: CASSQGGLTGATQYF.

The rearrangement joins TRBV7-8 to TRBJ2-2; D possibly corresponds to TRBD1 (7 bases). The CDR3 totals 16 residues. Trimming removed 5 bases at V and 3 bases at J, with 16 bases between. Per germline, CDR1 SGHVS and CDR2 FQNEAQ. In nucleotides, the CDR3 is TGTGCCAGCAGCACTCCGCCAGGGGGGCACACCGGGGAGCTGTTTTTT. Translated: CASSTPPGGHTGELFF.

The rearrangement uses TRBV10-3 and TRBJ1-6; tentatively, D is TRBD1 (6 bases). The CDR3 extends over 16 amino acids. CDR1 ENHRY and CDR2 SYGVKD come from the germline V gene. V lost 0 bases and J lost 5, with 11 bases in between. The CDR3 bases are TGTGCCATCAGTGAGTCGGGGGGGGGCGATAATTCACCCCTCCACTTT. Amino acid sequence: CAISESGGGDNSPLHF.

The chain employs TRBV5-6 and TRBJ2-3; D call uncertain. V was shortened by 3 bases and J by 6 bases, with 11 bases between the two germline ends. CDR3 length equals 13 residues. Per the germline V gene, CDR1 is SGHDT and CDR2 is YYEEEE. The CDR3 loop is CASSSWLRDTQYF. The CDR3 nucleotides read TGTGCCAGCAGCTCCTGGCTTCGGGATACGCAGTATTTT.

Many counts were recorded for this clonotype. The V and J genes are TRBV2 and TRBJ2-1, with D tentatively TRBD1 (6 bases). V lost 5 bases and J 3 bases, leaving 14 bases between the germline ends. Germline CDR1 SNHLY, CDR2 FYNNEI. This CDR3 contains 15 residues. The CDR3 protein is CASSHRAPIYNEQFF. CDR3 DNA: TGTGCCAGCAGTCACAGGGCCCCTATCTACAATGAGCAGTTCTTC.

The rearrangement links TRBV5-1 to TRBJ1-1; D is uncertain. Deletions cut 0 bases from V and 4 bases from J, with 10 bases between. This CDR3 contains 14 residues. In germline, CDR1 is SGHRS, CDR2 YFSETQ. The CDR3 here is CASSLEMRSTEAFF. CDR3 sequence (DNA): TGCGCCAGCAGCTTGGAGATGAGGAGCACTGAAGCTTTCTTT.

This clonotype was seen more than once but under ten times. The CDR3 loop is CASSSGGNGYTF. The CDR3, as DNA: TGTGCCAGCAGTTCAGGGGGCAATGGCTACACCTTC. The V call is TRBV12-3 or TRBV12-4, the J call TRBJ1-2; 8 bases line up with TRBD1. This CDR3 spans 12 amino acids. The V segment lost 4 bases and the J segment 6 bases; nucleotides outside the gene matches: 1.

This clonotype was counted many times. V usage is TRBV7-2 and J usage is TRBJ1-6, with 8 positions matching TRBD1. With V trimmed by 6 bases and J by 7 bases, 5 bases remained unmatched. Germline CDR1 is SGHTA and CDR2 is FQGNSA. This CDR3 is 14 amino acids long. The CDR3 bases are TGTGCCAGCAGTCCAGGGGGCATCAATTCACCCCTCCACTTT. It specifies CASSPGGINSPLHF.

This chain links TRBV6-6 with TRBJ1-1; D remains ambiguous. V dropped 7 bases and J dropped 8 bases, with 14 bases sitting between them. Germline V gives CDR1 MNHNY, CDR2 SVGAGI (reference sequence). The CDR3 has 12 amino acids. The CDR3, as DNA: TGTGCCAGCACCACGGGCACCTCAGAAGCTTTCTTT. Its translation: CASTTGTSEAFF.

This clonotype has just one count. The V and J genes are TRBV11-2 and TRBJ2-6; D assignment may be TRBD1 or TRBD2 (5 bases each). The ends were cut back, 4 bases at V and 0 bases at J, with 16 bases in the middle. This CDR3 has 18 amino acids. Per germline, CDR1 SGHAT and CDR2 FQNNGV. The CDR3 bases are TGTGCCAGCAGCTCACCCCCGGGACGCTACTCTGGGGCCAACGTCCTGACTTTC. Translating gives CASSSPPGRYSGANVLTF.

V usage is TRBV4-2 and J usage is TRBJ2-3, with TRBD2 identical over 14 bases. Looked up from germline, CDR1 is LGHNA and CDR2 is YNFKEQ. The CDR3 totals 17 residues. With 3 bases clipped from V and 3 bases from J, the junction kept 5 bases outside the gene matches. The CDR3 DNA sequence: TGTGCCAGCAGCCAGGGGACTAGCGGGAGCGGGACAGATACGCAGTATTTT. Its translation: CASSQGTSGSGTDTQYF.

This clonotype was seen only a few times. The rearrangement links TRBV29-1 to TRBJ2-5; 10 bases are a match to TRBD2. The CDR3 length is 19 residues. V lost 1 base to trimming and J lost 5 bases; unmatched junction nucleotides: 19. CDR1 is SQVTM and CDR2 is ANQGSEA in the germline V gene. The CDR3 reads CSVEGPRGLAGGGPETQYF. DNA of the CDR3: TGCAGCGTTGAAGGACCTAGGGGGTTAGCGGGAGGAGGGCCGGAGACCCAGTACTTC.

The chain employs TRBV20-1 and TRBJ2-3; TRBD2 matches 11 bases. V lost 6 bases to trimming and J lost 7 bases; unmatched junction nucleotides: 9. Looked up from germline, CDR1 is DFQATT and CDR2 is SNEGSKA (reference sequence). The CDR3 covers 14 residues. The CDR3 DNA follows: TGCAGTGCGACCGGGACTAGCGGATCCTATACGCAGTATTTT. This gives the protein CSATGTSGSYTQYF.

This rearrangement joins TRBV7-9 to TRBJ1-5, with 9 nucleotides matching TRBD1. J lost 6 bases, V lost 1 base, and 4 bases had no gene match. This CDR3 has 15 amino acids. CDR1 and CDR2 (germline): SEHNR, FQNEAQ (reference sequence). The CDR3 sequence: CASSLGQGDFQPQHF. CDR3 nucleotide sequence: TGTGCCAGCAGCTTAGGACAGGGGGACTTTCAGCCCCAGCATTTT.

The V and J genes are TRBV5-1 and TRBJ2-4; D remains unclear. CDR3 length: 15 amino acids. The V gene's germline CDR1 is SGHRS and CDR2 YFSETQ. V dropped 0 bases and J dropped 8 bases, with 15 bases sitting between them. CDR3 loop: CASSLAAKGSDIQYF. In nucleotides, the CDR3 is TGCGCCAGCAGCTTGGCCGCAAAAGGCAGCGACATTCAGTACTTC.

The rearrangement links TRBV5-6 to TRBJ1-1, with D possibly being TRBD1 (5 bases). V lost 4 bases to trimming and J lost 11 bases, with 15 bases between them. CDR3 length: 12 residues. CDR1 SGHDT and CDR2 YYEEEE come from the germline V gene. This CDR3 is CASSRDGADAFF. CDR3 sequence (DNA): TGTGCCAGCAGCCGGGACGGGGCGGACGCTTTCTTT.

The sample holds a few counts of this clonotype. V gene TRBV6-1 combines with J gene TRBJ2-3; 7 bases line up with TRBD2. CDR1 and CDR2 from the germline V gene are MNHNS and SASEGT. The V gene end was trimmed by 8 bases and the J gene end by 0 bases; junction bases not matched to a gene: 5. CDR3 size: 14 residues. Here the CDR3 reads CASRGRVSTDTQYF. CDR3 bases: TGTGCCAGCCGCGGGAGAGTAAGCACAGATACGCAGTATTTT.

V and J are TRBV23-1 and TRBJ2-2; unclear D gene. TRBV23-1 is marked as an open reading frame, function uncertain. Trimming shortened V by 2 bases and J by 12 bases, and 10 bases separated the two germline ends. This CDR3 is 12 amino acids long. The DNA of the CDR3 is TGCGCCAGCAGTCAAGGTCATTGGAAGCTGTTTTTT. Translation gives CASSQGHWKLFF.

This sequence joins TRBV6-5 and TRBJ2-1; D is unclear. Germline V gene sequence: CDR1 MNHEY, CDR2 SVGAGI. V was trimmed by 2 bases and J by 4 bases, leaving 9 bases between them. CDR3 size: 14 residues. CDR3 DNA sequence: TGTGCCAGCAGTTACGCCACAAGGTACAATGAGCAGTTCTTC. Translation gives CASSYATRYNEQFF.

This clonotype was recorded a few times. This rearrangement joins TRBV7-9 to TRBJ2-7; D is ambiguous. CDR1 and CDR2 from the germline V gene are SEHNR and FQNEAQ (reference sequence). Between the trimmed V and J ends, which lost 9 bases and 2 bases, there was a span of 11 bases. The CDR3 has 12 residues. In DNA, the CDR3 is TGTGCCAGTCAGACGGTCACCTACGAGCAGTACTTC. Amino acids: CASQTVTYEQYF.

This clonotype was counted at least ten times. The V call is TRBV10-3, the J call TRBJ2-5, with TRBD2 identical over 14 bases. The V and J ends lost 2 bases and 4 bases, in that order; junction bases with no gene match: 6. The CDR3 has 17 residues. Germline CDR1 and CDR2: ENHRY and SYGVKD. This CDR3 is CAISEVPGLAGGETQYF. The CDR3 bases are TGTGCCATCAGTGAGGTACCCGGACTAGCGGGAGGAGAGACCCAGTACTTC.

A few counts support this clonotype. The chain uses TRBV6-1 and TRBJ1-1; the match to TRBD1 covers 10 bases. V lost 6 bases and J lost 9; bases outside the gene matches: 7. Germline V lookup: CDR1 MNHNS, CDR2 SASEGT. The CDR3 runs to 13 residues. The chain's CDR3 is CASRRGQGVKAFF. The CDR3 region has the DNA TGTGCCAGCAGACGCGGACAGGGGGTTAAAGCTTTCTTT.

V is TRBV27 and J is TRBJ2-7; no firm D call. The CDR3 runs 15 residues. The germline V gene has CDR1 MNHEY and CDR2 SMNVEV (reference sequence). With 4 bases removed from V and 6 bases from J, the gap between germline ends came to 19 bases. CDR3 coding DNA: TGTGCCAGCAGTTACACCGTAGCAGGAATATTCGAGCAGTACTTC. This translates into CASSYTVAGIFEQYF.

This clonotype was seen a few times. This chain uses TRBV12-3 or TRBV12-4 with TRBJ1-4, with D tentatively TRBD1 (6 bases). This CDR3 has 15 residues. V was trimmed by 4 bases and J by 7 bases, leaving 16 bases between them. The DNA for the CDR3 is TGTGCCAGCAGTTACAAAGGAGGGGGGGTTGAAAAACTGTTTTTT. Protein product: CASSYKGGGVEKLFF.

The CDR3 DNA follows: TGTGCCAGCAGCAGACTAGCGGGAGCTAACACCGGGGAGCTGTTTTTT. Its translation is CASSRLAGANTGELFF. This chain uses TRBV2 with TRBJ2-2, with TRBD2 matching 12 bases. CDR1 is SNHLY, CDR2 FYNNEI, per germline. The CDR3 runs to 16 residues. With V trimmed by 6 bases and J by 2 bases, 4 bases remained unmatched.

In DNA form, the CDR3 reads TGCGCCAGCAGCTTGGTAGGCGGGGGGACTAGCACAGATACGCAGTATTTT. Translating gives CASSLVGGGTSTDTQYF. The chain recombines TRBV5-1 with TRBJ2-3; 8 bases match TRBD2. Germline lookup yields CDR1 SGHRS and CDR2 YFSETQ. Unmatched junction bases numbered 6, after V lost 0 bases and J lost 0 bases. The CDR3 has 17 amino acids.